Shown below are 21 T cell receptor beta chains from a single sample sequenced in a study of CD8 T cells in Susac syndrome. About 0.45 to 1 ug RNA was reverse transcribed with random hexamers. A single record per CDR3 protein comes from TCRdb applying MiXCR to the immunoSEQ multiplex PCR reads. The repertoire holds some 130,000 distinct CDR3 sequences, with about 93% as singletons. Sequencing was performed on CD8+ T cells from PBMCs. Source of these receptors: a human donor with multiple sclerosis.

The rearrangement links TRBV19 to TRBJ1-2, with a possible D match to TRBD1 (5 bases). The CDR3 is 14 residues long. The V gene's germline CDR1 is LNHDA and CDR2 SQIVND (reference sequence). Trimming removed 6 bases from V and 4 bases from J, with 15 bases in between. This CDR3 is CASSHSGPLYGYTF. DNA of the CDR3: TGTGCCAGTAGCCACTCGGGACCGCTCTATGGCTACACCTTC.

The chain couples TRBV25-1 to TRBJ1-1; D is undetermined. The V and J ends lost 5 bases and 10 bases respectively, with 26 bases between them. CDR1 and CDR2 (germline): MGHDK, SYGVNS. There are 16 residues in the CDR3. In DNA, the CDR3 is TGTGCCAGCAGTCACTCCCTGGAGGATGGGGTTGAGGCAGCTTTCTTT. Translation gives CASSHSLEDGVEAAFF. The full variable domain, completed using reference TRBV25-1 and TRBJ1-1, is EADIYQTPRYLVIGTGKKITLECSQTMGHDKMYWYQQDPGMELHLIHYSYGVNSTEKGDLSSESTVSRIRTEHFPLTLESARPSHTSQYLCASSHSLEDGVEAAFFGQGTRLTVV.

V is TRBV27 and J is TRBJ1-5; a weak D match, TRBD1 (5 bases). Deletions cut 1 base from V and 5 bases from J, with 9 bases between. The CDR3 consists of 14 residues. Germline loops: CDR1 MNHEY, CDR2 SMNVEV (reference sequence). CDR3 sequence reads: CASSLWGGDQPQHF. DNA of the CDR3: TGTGCCAGCAGTTTATGGGGGGGTGATCAGCCCCAGCATTTT.

This clonotype appeared a single time. V gene TRBV7-8 combines with J gene TRBJ2-7; D remains ambiguous. The CDR3 covers 14 residues. The ends were cut back, 1 base at V and 6 bases at J, with 13 bases in the middle. From germline, CDR1 is SGHVS and CDR2 FQNEAQ. For the CDR3, the DNA is TGTGCCAGCAGCTTAGTCCCAGAGAAACGCGAGCAGTACTTC. The encoded protein is CASSLVPEKREQYF.

The V call is TRBV18, the J call TRBJ1-1; 9 bases align to TRBD1. Germline CDR1 is KGHSH and CDR2 is LQKENI. J gave up 0 bases and V 3 bases, and 8 bases lay outside the gene matches. The CDR3 is made up of 17 amino acids. CDR3 DNA sequence: TGTGCCAGCTCACCCGGGACAGACAGGGGGATGAACACTGAAGCTTTCTTT. This gives the protein CASSPGTDRGMNTEAFF.

The CDR3 DNA is TGTGCCAGCAGTGCAGTGTGGTATACGCAGTATTTT. It translates to CASSAVWYTQYF. V usage is TRBV28 and J usage is TRBJ2-3; the D is unclear. Per the germline V gene, CDR1 is MDHEN and CDR2 is SYDVKM. The CDR3 runs to 12 residues. Trimming removed 5 bases at V and 7 bases at J, with 10 bases between.

This sequence joins TRBV7-9 and TRBJ2-2; D is ambiguous. Trimming removed 7 bases from V and 4 bases from J, with 13 bases in between. The V gene's germline CDR1 is SEHNR and CDR2 FQNEAQ (reference sequence). This CDR3 region has 14 residues. The CDR3 nucleotides read TGTGCCAGCATCTCGGGCAGTTCCACCGGGGAGCTGTTTTTT. Its protein product is CASISGSSTGELFF.

The CDR3 DNA follows: TGTGCCAGCCTTGATAGTGACAGGGGGATGTACGGGGAGCTGTTTTTT. This gives the protein CASLDSDRGMYGELFF. V is TRBV25-1 and J is TRBJ2-2; 9 bases are a match to TRBD1. CDR1 and CDR2 (germline): MGHDK, SYGVNS. The trim removed 8 bases at V and 7 bases at J, leaving 14 bases unmatched. CDR3 length: 16 amino acids.

The CDR3 loop is CASTNIREANYGYTF. DNA of the CDR3: TGTGCCAGTACCAATATCAGGGAAGCTAACTATGGCTACACCTTC. V and J are TRBV19 and TRBJ1-2; possibly TRBD1 for D (5 bases). CDR3 length: 15 residues. Germline loops: CDR1 LNHDA, CDR2 SQIVND (reference sequence). Trimming removed 7 bases at V and 0 bases at J, with 15 bases between.

The V and J genes are TRBV15 and TRBJ2-5; D may be TRBD2 (5 bases). Germline V CDR1 and CDR2: LNHNV, YYDKDF (reference sequence). There are 15 residues in the CDR3. V lost 1 base and J lost 0, with 9 bases in between. This chain's CDR3 is CATSRGWEYQETQYF. The CDR3 nucleotides are TGTGCCACCAGCAGAGGCTGGGAGTACCAAGAGACCCAGTACTTC.

The V and J genes are TRBV12-3 or TRBV12-4 and TRBJ2-7, with 7 bases that match TRBD1. The junction had 2 bases not matched to a gene; V was cut back by 2 bases and J by 7 bases. The CDR3 length is 12 residues. DNA of the CDR3: TGTGCCAGCAGTTTAACAGGGGAAGAGCAGTACTTC. Protein product: CASSLTGEEQYF.

J is TRBJ1-1 and V is TRBV6-5; 7 nucleotides match TRBD1. The CDR3 totals 13 residues. Germline values: CDR1 MNHEY, CDR2 SVGAGI. V dropped 7 bases and J dropped 1; count of bases not matched to a gene: 3. This chain's CDR3 is CASTGQANTEAFF. DNA of the CDR3: TGTGCCAGCACCGGACAGGCGAACACTGAAGCTTTCTTT.

This chain uses TRBV5-8 with TRBJ1-2, with D unresolved. Trimming removed 2 bases from V and 4 bases from J, with 9 bases in between. The CDR3 is 13 residues long. CDR1 is SGHTS and CDR2 is YDEGEE in the germline V gene. This CDR3 is CASSFGVGYGYTF. DNA for the CDR3: TGTGCCAGCAGCTTCGGTGTAGGCTATGGCTACACCTTC.

The chain joins TRBV27 to TRBJ2-7; D not resolved. The length of the CDR3 is 12 residues. The germline V gene encodes CDR1 MNHEY and CDR2 SMNVEV (reference sequence). Between the trimmed V and J ends, which lost 6 bases and 3 bases, there was a span of 9 bases. CDR3 amino acids: CASRGQIYEQYF. The CDR3 region has the DNA TGTGCCAGCAGGGGTCAGATCTACGAGCAGTACTTC.

This chain joins TRBV12-3 or TRBV12-4 and TRBJ2-5, with TRBD1 matching over 7 bases. This CDR3 comprises 15 residues. The V segment lost 5 bases and the J segment 7 bases; nucleotides outside the gene matches: 13. The CDR3 nucleotides are TGTGCCAGCAGTCCCTCCCCCACCCGGACAGGGACCCAGTACTTC. This translates into CASSPSPTRTGTQYF.

The rearrangement uses TRBV29-1 and TRBJ2-7, with 10 bases aligning to TRBD2. With 5 bases clipped from V and 0 bases from J, the junction kept 7 bases outside the gene matches. The CDR3 runs to 15 residues. The germline CDR1 and CDR2 sequences are SQVTM and ANQGSEA. The CDR3 reads CSVRALAGDSYEQYF. CDR3 coding DNA: TGCAGCGTTAGGGCTCTAGCGGGGGACTCCTACGAGCAGTACTTC.

The chain is built from TRBV10-3 and TRBJ2-7; 10 positions match TRBD1. With 4 bases clipped from V and 2 bases from J, the junction kept 11 bases outside the gene matches. The CDR3 is made up of 17 amino acids. Germline-derived CDR1 and CDR2 are ENHRY and SYGVKD. As DNA, the CDR3 is TGTGCCATCAGTGGGGGATCCCGGGACAGGGGCACCTACGAGCAGTACTTC. It translates to CAISGGSRDRGTYEQYF.

This chain links TRBV5-1 with TRBJ1-2; the match to TRBD1 covers 8 bases. From germline, CDR1 is SGHRS and CDR2 YFSETQ. The V gene end was trimmed by 2 bases and the J gene end by 7 bases; junction bases not matched to a gene: 7. The CDR3 has 14 amino acids. The CDR3 DNA sequence: TGCGCCAGCAGCTTCTGGACAGGGACGAGTGGCTACACCTTC. Translation gives CASSFWTGTSGYTF.

This sequence joins TRBV25-1 and TRBJ1-4; D ambiguous. The CDR3 length is 16 residues. The V end was cut by 1 base, the J end by 7 bases, with 16 bases between. The germline gives CDR1 MGHDK, CDR2 SYGVNS. The CDR3 loop reads CASSEFLVLAGEKLFF. Written as DNA, the CDR3 is TGTGCCAGCAGTGAATTTCTGGTTTTGGCTGGTGAAAAACTGTTTTTT.

The J gene is TRBJ2-1, the V gene TRBV7-9, with 12 bases aligning to TRBD2. Germline V gene lookup returns CDR1 SEHNR and CDR2 FQNEAQ (reference sequence). The CDR3 totals 17 residues. After removal of 5 bases from V and 4 bases from J, the junction contained 9 bases not matched to a gene. The CDR3 nucleotides read TGTGCCAGCAGCGAGATTAGGACTAGCGGGACTTACAATGAGCAGTTCTTC. Translating it yields CASSEIRTSGTYNEQFF.

This rearrangement joins TRBV2 to TRBJ2-4; D may be TRBD1 or TRBD2 (5 bases each). CDR3 length: 20 residues. The ends were cut back, 6 bases at V and 9 bases at J, with 36 bases in the middle. Germline V gene sequence: CDR1 SNHLY, CDR2 FYNNEI. CDR3 region: CASRGLIIRGRLGSWPIQYF. In nucleotides, the CDR3 is TGTGCCAGCAGGGGGTTAATTATTCGGGGCAGGCTTGGGTCATGGCCCATTCAGTACTTC.